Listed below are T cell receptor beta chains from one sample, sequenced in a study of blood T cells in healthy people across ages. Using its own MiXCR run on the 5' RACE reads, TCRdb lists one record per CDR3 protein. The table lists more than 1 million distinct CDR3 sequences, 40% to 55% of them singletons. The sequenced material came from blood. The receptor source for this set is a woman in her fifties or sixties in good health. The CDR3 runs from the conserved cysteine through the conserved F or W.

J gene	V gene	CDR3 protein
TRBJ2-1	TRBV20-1	CSARDAITSGEGPEQFF
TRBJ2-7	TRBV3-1	CASSRGSTSGEQYF
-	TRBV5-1	CACSPQGRGYEQYF
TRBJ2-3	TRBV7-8	CASSLGLARLSTDAQYF
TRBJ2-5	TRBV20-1	CSAQRGGPETQYF
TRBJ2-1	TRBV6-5	CASSRGGGAYNEQFF
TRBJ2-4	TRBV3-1	CASSHATGKNIQYF
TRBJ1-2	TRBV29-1	CSGQTGRYMGYTF
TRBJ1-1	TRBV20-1	CSARGVRRFVNTEAFF
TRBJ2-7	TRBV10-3	CAISPTGGMDEQYF
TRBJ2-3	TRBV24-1	CATSAGVTGWSTDTQYF
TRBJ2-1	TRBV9	CASSASGTAYNEQFF
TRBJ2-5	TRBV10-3	CAISRQGTNNEQYF
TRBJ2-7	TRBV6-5	CASARGYEQYF
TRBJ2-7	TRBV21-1	CASSKGSGQSSYEQYF
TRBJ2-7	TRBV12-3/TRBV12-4	CASSPGFNPSGQYF
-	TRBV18	CASSPATDSYEQYF
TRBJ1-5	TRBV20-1	CSAITGGYQPQHF
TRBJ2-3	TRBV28	CASCGVTDTQYF
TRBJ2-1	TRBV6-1	CASSDRTSGVRQTQFF
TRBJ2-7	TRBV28	CASSRRPDWTVSYEQYF
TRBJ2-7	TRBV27	CASSRSPVYEQYF
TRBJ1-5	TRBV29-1	CSVEWGSNQPQHF
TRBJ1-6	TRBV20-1	CSARDYGVNNSPLHF
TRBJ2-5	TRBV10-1	CASSDGGTQETQYF
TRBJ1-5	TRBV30	CAWSGDRFNQPQHF
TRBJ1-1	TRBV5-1	CASSAIGQMNTEAFF
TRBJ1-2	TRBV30	CACNRGGGVLGYTF
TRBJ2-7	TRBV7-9	CASSSLRDRPYEQYF
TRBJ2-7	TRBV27	CASKTGGEEQYF
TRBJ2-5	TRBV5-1	CASSPQAAGQETQYF
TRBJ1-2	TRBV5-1	CASSPTGGYYDYTF
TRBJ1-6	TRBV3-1	CASSQIEGGSPLHF
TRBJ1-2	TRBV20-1	CSAIPPPGQGAYNYGYTF
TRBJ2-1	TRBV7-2	CASSLKAGDIEQFF
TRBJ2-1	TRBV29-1	CSVEKERDPLFEQFF
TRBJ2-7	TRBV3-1	CASSQGQEVAEQYF
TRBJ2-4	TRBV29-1	CSVALGLGNIQYF
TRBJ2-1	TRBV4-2	CASSPLDRSTNEQFF
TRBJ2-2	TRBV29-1	CSVGLTGAGELFF
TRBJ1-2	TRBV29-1	CSVPPGGSGGGGYTF
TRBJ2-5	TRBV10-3	CAIAGHTRETQYF
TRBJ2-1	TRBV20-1	CSASPTSGKVIYEQFF
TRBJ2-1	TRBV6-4	CASSSSAMNYNEQFF
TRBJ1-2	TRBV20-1	CSAGGGGLNYGYTF
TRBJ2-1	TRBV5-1	CASPFPSRRATYNEQFF
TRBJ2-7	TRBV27	CASSFGTGANEQYF
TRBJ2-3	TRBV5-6	CASSLFRDRSTDTQYF
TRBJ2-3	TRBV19	CASSWTSGHTDTQYF
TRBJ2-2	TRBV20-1	CSARAGAAVGELFF
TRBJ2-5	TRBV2	CASSERTLHRGPQETQYF
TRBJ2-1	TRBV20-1	CSAPLTSGSFDKQFF
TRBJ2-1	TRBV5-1	CASAGTSGLNEQFF